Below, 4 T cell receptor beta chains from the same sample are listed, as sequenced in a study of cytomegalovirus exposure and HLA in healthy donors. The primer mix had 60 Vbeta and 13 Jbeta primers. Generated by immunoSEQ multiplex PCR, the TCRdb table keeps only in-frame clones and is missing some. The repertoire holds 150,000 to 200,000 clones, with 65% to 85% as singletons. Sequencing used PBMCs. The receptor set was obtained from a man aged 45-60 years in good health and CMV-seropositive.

CDR3 DNA: TGTGCCAGCAGGCCCCCCGGAGGGGAACTGTTTTTT. Amino acid sequence: CASRPPGGELFF. V gene TRBV7-9 combines with J gene TRBJ1-4; D might be TRBD1 (5 bases). V shed 6 bases and J shed 12 bases, with 14 bases lying between them. The CDR3 is 12 amino acids. Germline lookup yields CDR1 SEHNR and CDR2 FQNEAQ (reference sequence).

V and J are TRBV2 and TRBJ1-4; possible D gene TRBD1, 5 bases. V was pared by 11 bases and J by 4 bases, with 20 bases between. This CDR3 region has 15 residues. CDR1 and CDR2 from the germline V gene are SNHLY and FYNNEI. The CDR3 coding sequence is TGTGCCGGAACGAACCAGGGCAGAAATAATGAAAAACTGTTTTTT. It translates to CAGTNQGRNNEKLFF.

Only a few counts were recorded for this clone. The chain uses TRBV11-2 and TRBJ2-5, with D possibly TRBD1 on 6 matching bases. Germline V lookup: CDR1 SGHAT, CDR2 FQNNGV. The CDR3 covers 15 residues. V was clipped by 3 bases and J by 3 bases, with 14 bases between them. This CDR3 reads CASSLNRVQKETQYF. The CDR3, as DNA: TGTGCCAGCAGCTTGAACAGGGTTCAAAAAGAGACCCAGTACTTC.

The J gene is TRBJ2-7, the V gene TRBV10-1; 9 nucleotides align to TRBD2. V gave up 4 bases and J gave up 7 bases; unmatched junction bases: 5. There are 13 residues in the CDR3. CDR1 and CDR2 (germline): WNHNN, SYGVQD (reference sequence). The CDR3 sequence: CASSGDLAGEQYF. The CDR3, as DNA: TGCGCCAGCAGTGGAGATCTAGCGGGGGAGCAGTACTTC.